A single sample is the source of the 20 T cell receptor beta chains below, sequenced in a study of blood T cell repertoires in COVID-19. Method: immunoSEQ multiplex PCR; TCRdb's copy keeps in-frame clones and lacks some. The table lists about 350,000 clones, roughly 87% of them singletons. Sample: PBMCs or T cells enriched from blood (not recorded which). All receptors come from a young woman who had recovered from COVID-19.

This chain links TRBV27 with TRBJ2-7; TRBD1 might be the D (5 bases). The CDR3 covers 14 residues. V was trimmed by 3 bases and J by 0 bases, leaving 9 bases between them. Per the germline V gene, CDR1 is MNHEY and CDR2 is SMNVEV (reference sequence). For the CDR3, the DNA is TGTGCCAGCAGTTTTCAGGGATCCTCCTACGAGCAGTACTTC. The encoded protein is CASSFQGSSYEQYF.

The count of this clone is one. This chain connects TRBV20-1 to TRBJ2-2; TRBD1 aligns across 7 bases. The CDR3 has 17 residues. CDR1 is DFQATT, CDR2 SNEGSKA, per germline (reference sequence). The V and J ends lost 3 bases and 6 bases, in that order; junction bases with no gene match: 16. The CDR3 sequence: CSASKGASTVIAGELFF. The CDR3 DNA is TGCAGTGCTAGTAAGGGGGCAAGCACGGTTATCGCCGGGGAGCTGTTTTTT.

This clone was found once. The CDR3 region is CASSLDRQAGELFF. Here the CDR3 DNA reads TGTGCCAGCAGCTTAGACAGGCAGGCCGGGGAGCTGTTTTTT. V is TRBV11-2 and J is TRBJ2-2; D is uncertain. Germline V CDR1 and CDR2: SGHAT, FQNNGV. V was clipped by 0 bases and J by 6 bases, with 8 bases between them. The CDR3 covers 14 residues. The full variable domain, with the rest looked up from reference TRBV11-2 and TRBJ2-2, is EAGVAQSPRYKIIEKRQSVAFWCNPISGHATLYWYQQILGQGPKLLIQFQNNGVVDDSQLPKDRFSAERLKGVDSTLKIQPAKLEDSAVYLCASSLDRQAGELFFGEGSRLTVL.

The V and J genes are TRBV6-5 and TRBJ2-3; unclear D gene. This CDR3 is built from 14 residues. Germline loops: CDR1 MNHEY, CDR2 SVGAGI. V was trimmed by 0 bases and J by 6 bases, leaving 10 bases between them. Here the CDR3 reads CASSYSSAADTQYF. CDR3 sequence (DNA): TGTGCCAGCAGTTACTCGTCCGCAGCGGATACGCAGTATTTT.

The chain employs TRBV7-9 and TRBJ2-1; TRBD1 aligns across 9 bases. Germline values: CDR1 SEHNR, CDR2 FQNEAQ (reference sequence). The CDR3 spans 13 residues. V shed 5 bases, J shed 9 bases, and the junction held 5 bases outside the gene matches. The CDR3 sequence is CASSPQGALEQFF. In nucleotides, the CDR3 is TGTGCCAGCAGCCCACAGGGGGCGCTTGAGCAGTTCTTC.

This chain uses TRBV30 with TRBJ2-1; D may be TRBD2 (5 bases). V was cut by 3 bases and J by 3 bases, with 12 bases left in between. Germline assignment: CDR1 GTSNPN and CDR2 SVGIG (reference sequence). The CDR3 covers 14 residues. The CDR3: CAWRVGAVYNEQFF. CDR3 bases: TGTGCCTGGAGAGTAGGAGCGGTCTACAATGAGCAGTTCTTC.

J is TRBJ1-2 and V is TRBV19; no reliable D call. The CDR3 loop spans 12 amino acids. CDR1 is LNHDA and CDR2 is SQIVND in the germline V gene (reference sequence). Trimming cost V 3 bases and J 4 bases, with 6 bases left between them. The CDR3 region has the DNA TGTGCCAGTAGTATGCGGCGCTATGGCTACACCTTC. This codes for CASSMRRYGYTF.

In DNA form, the CDR3 reads TGTGCCAGCAGCGCCCACTTAGGGGGGGATTCACCCCTCCACTTT. Translating gives CASSAHLGGDSPLHF. The rearrangement joins TRBV9 to TRBJ1-6; maybe TRBD1 (6 bases). There are 15 residues in the CDR3. The germline V and J ends were trimmed by 3 bases and 8 bases, with 15 bases remaining between them. Looked up from germline, CDR1 is SGDLS and CDR2 is YYNGEE.

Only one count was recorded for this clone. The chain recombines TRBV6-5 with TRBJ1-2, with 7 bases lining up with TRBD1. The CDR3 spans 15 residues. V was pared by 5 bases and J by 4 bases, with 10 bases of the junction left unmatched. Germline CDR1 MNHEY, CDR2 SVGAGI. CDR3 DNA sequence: TGTGCCAGCAGTCCCCCGGATGACAGGGCCTATGGCTACACCTTC. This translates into CASSPPDDRAYGYTF.

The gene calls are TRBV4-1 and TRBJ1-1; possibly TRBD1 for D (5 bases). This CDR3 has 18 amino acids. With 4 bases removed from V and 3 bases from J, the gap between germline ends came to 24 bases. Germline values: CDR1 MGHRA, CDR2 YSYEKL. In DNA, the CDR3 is TGCGCCAGCAGCCGCCGTTGGGGGGTCGCCGAGAAGGACACTGAAGCTTTCTTT. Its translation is CASSRRWGVAEKDTEAFF.

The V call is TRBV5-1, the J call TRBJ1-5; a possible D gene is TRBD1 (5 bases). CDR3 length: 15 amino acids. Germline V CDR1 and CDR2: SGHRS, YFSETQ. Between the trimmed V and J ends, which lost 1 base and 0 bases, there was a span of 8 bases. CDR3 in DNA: TGCGCCAGCAGCTTGACAGGAGATAGCAATCAGCCCCAGCATTTT. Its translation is CASSLTGDSNQPQHF.

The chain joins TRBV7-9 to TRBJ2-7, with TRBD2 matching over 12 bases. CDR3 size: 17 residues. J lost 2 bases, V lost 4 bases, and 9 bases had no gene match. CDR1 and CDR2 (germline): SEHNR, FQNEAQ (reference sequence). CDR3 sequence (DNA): TGTGCCAGCAGCTCAGCTAGCGGGAGGGCCAGTACCTACGAGCAGTACTTC. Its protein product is CASSSASGRASTYEQYF. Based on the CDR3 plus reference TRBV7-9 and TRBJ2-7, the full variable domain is DTGVSQNPRHKITKRGQNVTFRCDPISEHNRLYWYRQTLGQGPEFLTYFQNEAQLEKSRLLSDRFSAERPKGSFSTLEIQRTEQGDSAMYLCASSSASGRASTYEQYFGPGTRLTVT.

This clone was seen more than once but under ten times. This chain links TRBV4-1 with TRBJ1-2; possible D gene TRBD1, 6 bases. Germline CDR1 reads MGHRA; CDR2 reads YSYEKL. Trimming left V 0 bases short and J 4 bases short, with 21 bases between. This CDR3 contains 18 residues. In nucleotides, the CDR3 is TGCGCCAGCAGCCAAGAGGGCGCGGGGGCAGGGCCCCTCTATGGCTACACCTTC. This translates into CASSQEGAGAGPLYGYTF.

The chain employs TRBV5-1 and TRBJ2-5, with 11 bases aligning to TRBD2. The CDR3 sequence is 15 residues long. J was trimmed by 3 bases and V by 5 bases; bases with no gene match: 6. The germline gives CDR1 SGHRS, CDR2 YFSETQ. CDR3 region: CASSSGTSGEETQYF. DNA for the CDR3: TGCGCCAGCAGTTCGGGGACTAGCGGTGAAGAGACCCAGTACTTC.

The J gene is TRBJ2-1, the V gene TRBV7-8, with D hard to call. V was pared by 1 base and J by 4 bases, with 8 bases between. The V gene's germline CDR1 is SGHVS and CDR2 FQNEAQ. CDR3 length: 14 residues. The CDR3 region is CASSLGSRYNEQFF. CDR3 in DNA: TGTGCCAGCAGCTTAGGGAGTCGGTACAATGAGCAGTTCTTC.

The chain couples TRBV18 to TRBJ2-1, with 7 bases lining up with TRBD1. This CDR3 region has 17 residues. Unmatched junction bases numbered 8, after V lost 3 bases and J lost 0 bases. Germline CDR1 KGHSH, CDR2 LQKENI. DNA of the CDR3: TGTGCCAGCTCACCCGGGGACAGCCCCAGCTCCTACAATGAGCAGTTCTTC. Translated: CASSPGDSPSSYNEQFF.

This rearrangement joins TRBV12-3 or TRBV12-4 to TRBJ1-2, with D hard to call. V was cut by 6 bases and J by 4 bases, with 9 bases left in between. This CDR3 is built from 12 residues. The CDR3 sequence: CASRVVPYGYTF. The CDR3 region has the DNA TGTGCCAGCAGAGTAGTCCCCTATGGCTACACCTTC.

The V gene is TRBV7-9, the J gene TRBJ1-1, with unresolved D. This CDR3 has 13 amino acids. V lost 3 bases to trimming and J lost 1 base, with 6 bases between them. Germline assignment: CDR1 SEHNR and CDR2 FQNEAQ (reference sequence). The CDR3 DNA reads TGTGCCAGCAGCTTCGCGGGGAACACTGAAGCTTTCTTT. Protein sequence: CASSFAGNTEAFF.

DNA for the CDR3: TGTGCCAGCAGTGAGTTCCGGGACAGGGAATCCGGGGGAGCTTTCTTT. Translated, it gives CASSEFRDRESGGAFF. The chain has TRBV2 and TRBJ1-1, with TRBD1 matching 9 bases. Losses at the gene ends were 3 bases for V and 10 bases for J; bases not matched to a gene: 15. The CDR3 has 16 residues. Germline CDR1 is SNHLY and CDR2 is FYNNEI.

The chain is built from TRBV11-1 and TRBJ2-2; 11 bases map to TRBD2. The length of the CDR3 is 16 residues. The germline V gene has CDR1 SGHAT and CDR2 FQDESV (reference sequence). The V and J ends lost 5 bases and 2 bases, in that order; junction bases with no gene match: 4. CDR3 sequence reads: CASSITSGGNTGELFF. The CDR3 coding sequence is TGTGCCAGCAGCATCACTAGCGGGGGTAACACCGGGGAGCTGTTTTTT.